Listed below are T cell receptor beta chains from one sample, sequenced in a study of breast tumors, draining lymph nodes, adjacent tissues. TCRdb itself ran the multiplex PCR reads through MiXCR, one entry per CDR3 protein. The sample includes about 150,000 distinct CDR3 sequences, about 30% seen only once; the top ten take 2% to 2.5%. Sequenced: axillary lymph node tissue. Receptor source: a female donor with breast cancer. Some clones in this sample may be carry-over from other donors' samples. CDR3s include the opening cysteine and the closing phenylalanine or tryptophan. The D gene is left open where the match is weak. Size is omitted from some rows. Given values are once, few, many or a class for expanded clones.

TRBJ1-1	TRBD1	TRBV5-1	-	CASKRLGQMNTEAFF	TGCGCCAGCAAACGGTTGGGACAGATGAACACTGAAGCTTTCTTT
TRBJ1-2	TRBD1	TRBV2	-	CASSRTGVDGYTF	TGTGCCAGCAGCCGAACAGGGGTCGATGGCTACACCTTC
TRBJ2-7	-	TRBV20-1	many	CSADEAYEQYF	TGCAGTGCGGATGAAGCCTACGAGCAGTACTTC
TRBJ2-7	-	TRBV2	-	CASSLNLGAYEQYF	TGTGCCAGCAGTTTAAATTTAGGCGCCTACGAGCAGTACTTC
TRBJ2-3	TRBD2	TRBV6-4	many	CASSRLAGGDTQYF	TGTGCCAGCAGTCGACTAGCGGGCGGCGATACGCAGTATTTT
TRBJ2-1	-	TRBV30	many	CAWSSAGYNEQFF	TGTGCCTGGAGTTCTGCAGGCTACAATGAGCAGTTCTTC
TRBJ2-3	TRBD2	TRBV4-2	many	CASSQYGGGGTTDTQYF	TGTGCCAGCAGCCAATACGGCGGCGGGGGGACCACAGATACGCAGTATTTT
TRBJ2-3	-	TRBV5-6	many	CASSHSRGLTDTQYF	TGTGCCAGCAGTCATTCTAGGGGACTCACAGATACGCAGTATTTT
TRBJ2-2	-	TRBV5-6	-	CASSSRPDSLTWELFF	TGTGCCAGCAGCTCCCGCCCGGACAGCCTCACCTGGGAGCTGTTTTTT
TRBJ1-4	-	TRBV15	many	CATSRDTGDNEKLFF	TGTGCCACCAGCAGAGATACGGGCGATAATGAAAAACTGTTTTTT
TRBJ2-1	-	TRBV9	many	CASSVRVDEQFF	TGTGCCAGCAGCGTCAGGGTGGATGAGCAGTTCTTC
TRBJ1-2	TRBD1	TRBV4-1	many	CASSHPPGQGLGYTF	TGCGCCAGCAGCCACCCTCCGGGACAGGGACTCGGCTACACCTTC
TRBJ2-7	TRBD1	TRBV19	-	CASSIVGTGGYEQYF	TGTGCCAGTAGTATAGTGGGGACAGGGGGCTACGAGCAGTACTTC
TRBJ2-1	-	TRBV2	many	CASSEQGVYNEQFF	TGTGCCAGCAGTGAACAGGGAGTGTACAATGAGCAGTTCTTC
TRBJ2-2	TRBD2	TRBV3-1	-	CASSHYNSGGTGELFF	TGTGCCAGCAGCCATTATAATAGCGGGGGGACCGGGGAGCTGTTTTTT